Shown below are 3 T cell receptor beta chains from a single sample sequenced in a study of blood T cell repertoires in COVID-19. The method was immunoSEQ multiplex PCR; TCRdb's version includes in-frame clones alone and lacks a portion of them. The table lists about 240,000 clones, about 90% of them singletons, with about 3% in the top ten. Input material: peripheral blood. These receptors were taken from a woman in her 30s who had recovered from COVID-19.

V is TRBV7-9 and J is TRBJ1-3, with D hard to call. Germline loops: CDR1 SEHNR, CDR2 FQNEAQ (reference sequence). The CDR3 length is 15 residues. V was cut by 5 bases and J by 3 bases, with 14 bases left in between. DNA of the CDR3: TGTGCCAGCAGCCTCGTTGCGGCGGGTGGAAACACCATATATTTT. Amino acids: CASSLVAAGGNTIYF.

The V gene is TRBV9, the J gene TRBJ1-1; weak D call: TRBD1 (6 bases). There are 14 residues in the CDR3. V gave up 0 bases and J gave up 6 bases, with 12 bases separating them. Germline CDR1 and CDR2: SGDLS and YYNGEE. This CDR3 is CASSVAKTGSEAFF. The CDR3 DNA reads as TGTGCCAGCAGCGTAGCAAAGACAGGATCTGAAGCTTTCTTT.

This chain links TRBV3-1 (or the pseudogene TRBV3-2) with TRBJ1-2, with no clear D. V lost 1 base and J 8 bases, leaving 5 bases between the germline ends. The CDR3 is made up of 11 amino acids. Germline CDR1 and CDR2: LGHDT and YNNKEL (reference sequence). Here the CDR3 reads CASSQVSGYTF. The CDR3 DNA reads as TGTGCCAGCAGCCAAGTAAGCGGCTACACCTTC.